This section outlines one T cell receptor beta chain sequence together with its context. The data stem from a study of blood T cell repertoires in COVID-19. Looking at the study overall: Sites across the United States, Italy and Spain contributed samples from acute and convalescent COVID-19. PBMCs, B-cell-depleted T cells, or T cells were the source of the cDNA or gDNA that made up the material.

V was pared by 3 bases and J by 4 bases, with 3 bases of the junction left unmatched. This CDR3 is 14 amino acids long. Looked up from germline, CDR1 is SGHTA and CDR2 is FQGTGA. Seattle enrolled patients during active infection and tracked them longitudinally. Per the original data handling: Researchers report that nucleated cell counts were estimated from reference gene primer amplification. TCRdb's copy holds only in-frame clones and misses some; the assay was immunoSEQ multiplex PCR. From that table come the V and J calls and clone size; the DNA was used to work out D and trimming. The sample records around 370,000 clones, 85% to 90% being singletons.

This sequence joins TRBV7-3 and TRBJ2-1; 7 bases are a match to TRBD2. Input material: peripheral blood. The sequence was obtained from a woman between 50 and 59 years old with COVID-19, enrolled during active disease. CDR3 sequence reads: CASSFSGGYNEQFF. In DNA, the CDR3 is TGTGCCAGCAGCTTTTCGGGGGGATACAATGAGCAGTTCTTC.